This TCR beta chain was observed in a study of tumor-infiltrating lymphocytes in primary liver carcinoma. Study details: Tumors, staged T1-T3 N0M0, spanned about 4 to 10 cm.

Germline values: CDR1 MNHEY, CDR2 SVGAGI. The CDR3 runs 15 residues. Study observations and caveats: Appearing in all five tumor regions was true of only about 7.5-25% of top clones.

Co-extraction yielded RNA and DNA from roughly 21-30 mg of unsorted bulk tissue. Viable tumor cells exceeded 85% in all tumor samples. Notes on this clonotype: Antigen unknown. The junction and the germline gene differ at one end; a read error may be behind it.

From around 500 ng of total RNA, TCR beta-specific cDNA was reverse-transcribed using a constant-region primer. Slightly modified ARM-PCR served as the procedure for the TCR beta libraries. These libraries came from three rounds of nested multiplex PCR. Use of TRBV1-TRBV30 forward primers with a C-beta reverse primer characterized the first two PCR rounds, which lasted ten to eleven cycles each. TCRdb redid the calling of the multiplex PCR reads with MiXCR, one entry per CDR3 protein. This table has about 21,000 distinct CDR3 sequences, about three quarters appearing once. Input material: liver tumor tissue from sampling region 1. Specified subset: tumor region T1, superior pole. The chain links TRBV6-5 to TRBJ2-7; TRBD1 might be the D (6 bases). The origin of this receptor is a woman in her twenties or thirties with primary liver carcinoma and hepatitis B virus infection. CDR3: CASSHKDSSSFEHYF. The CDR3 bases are TGTGCCAGCAGTCACAAGGACAGCAGCTCCTTCGAGCACTACTTC.